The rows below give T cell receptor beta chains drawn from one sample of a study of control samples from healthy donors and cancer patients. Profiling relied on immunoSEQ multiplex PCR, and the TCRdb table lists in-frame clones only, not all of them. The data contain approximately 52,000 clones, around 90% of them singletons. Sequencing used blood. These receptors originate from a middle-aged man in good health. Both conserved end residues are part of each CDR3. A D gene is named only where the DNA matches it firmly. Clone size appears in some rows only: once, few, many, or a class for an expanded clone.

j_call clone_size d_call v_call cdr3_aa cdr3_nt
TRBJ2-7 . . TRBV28 CASSRTYEQYF TGTGCCAGCAGCCGCACATACGAGCAGTACTTC
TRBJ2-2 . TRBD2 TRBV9 CASSVGLAGNTGELFF TGTGCCAGCAGCGTCGGACTAGCGGGAAACACCGGGGAGCTGTTTTTT
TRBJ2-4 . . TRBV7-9 CASSPPGPKNIQYF TGTGCCAGCAGCCCCCCCGGGCCCAAAAACATTCAGTACTTC
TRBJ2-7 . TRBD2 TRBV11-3 CASSFLTGGPHEQYF TGTGCCAGCAGCTTTTTGACGGGAGGGCCCCACGAGCAGTACTTC
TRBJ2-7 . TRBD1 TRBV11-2 CASSRGGDRVYEQYF TGTGCCAGCAGCCGAGGAGGGGACAGGGTGTACGAGCAGTACTTC
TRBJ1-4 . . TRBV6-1 CASSESTGGNEKLFF TGTGCCAGCAGTGAATCGACGGGGGGAAATGAAAAACTGTTTTTT
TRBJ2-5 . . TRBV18 CASSPRTPEGETQYF TGTGCCAGCTCACCACGAACACCCGAGGGGGAGACCCAGTACTTC
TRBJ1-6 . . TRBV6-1 CASSEGPAYNSPLHF TGTGCCAGCAGTGAAGGACCGGCCTATAATTCACCCCTCCACTTT
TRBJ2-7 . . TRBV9 CASSVGEGTAHFYEQYF TGTGCCAGCAGCGTAGGGGAGGGGACAGCCCATTTCTACGAGCAGTACTTC
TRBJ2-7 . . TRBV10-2 CASKIAGGLGEQYF TGCGCCAGCAAGATAGCAGGGGGGTTAGGCGAGCAGTACTTC
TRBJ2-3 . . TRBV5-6 CASSWKLGVTQYF TGTGCCAGCAGCTGGAAATTAGGGGTTACGCAGTATTTT
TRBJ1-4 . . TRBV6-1 CASSEVRGGGKLFF TGTGCCAGCAGTGAAGTACGAGGGGGGGGGAAACTGTTTTTT
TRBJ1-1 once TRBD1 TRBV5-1 CASSFTGEGNTEAFF TGCGCCAGCAGTTTTACAGGGGAGGGGAACACTGAAGCTTTCTTT
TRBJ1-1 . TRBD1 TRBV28 CASSLPYLRQGAEAFF TGTGCCAGCAGTTTACCCTACCTTCGACAGGGGGCTGAAGCTTTCTTT
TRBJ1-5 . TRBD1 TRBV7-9 CASSASGTANQPQHF TGTGCCAGCAGCGCTTCCGGGACAGCTAATCAGCCCCAGCATTTT
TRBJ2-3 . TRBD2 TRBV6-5 CASNYAGGPGDTQYF TGTGCCAGCAACTATGCGGGAGGGCCAGGGGATACGCAGTATTTT
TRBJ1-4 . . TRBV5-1 CASTVAGGVGEKLFF TGCGCCAGCACCGTAGCGGGGGGAGTTGGGGAAAAACTGTTTTTT
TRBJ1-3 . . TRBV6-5 CASSYSGGTGNTIYF TGTGCCAGCAGTTACTCGGGGGGAACTGGAAACACCATATATTTT
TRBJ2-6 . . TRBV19 CASSRGAGRSGANVLTF TGTGCCAGTAGTAGGGGAGCGGGCCGCTCTGGGGCCAACGTCCTGACTTTC
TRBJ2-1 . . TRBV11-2 CASSLRTEVGGQFF TGTGCCAGCAGCTTAAGGACAGAGGTCGGTGGGCAGTTCTTC
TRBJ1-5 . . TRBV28 CASTGPGGQPQHF TGTGCCAGCACGGGGCCGGGTGGTCAGCCCCAGCATTTT
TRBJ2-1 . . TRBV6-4 CASSDDSAAYNEQFF TGTGCCAGCAGTGACGATAGCGCTGCCTACAATGAGCAGTTCTTC
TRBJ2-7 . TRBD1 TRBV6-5 CATAGTGTNEQYF TGTGCCACCGCCGGGACAGGGACGAACGAGCAGTACTTC
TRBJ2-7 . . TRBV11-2 CASSFPDSVYEQYF TGTGCCAGCAGCTTCCCCGATTCGGTCTACGAGCAGTACTTC
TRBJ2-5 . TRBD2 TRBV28 CASSFRGGQETQYF TGTGCCAGCAGTTTCCGGGGGGGCCAAGAGACCCAGTACTTC
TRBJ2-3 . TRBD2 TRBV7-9 CASSLGTSGSLGTDTQYF TGTGCCAGCAGCTTAGGGACTAGCGGGAGCCTAGGCACAGATACGCAGTATTTT
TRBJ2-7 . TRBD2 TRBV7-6 CASSGSGTSLRRVEQYF TGTGCCAGCAGCGGATCCGGGACTAGCCTCCGGAGGGTCGAGCAGTACTTC
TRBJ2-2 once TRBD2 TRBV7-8 CASSESGILADTGELFF TGTGCCAGCAGCGAGAGCGGGATCTTAGCGGACACCGGGGAGCTGTTTTTT
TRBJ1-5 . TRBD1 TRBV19 CASSAHRAGTGGNSNQPQHF TGTGCCAGTAGTGCTCACCGGGCCGGGACAGGGGGTAATAGCAATCAGCCCCAGCATTTT
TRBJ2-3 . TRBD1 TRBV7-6 CASSLADRGFDTQYF TGTGCCAGCAGCTTAGCGGACAGGGGGTTTGATACGCAGTATTTT
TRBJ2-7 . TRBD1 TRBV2 CASSPEWRDRGYEQYF TGTGCCAGCAGCCCCGAGTGGAGGGACAGGGGCTACGAGCAGTACTTC
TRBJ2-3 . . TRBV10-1 CASSESTDRDFRGDTQYF TGCGCCAGCAGTGAGTCGACCGATAGGGACTTCAGAGGAGATACGCAGTATTTT
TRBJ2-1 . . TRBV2 CASSEVPHYNEQFF TGTGCCAGCAGTGAAGTACCTCATTACAATGAGCAGTTCTTC
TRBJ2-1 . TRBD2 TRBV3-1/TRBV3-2 CASSPPGLAAYNEQFF TGTGCCAGCAGCCCCCCGGGACTAGCGGCCTACAATGAGCAGTTCTTC
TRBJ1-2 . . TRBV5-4 CASSPQGIYGYTF TGTGCCAGCAGCCCTCAGGGGATTTATGGCTACACCTTC
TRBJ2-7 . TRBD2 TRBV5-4 CASSFMGTSGGTYEQYF TGTGCCAGCAGCTTCATGGGGACTAGCGGGGGGACCTACGAGCAGTACTTC
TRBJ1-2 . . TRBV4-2 CASSQDWDRGGYTF TGTGCCAGCAGCCAAGACTGGGACCGCGGAGGCTACACCTTC
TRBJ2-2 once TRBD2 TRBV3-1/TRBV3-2 CASSPLLLAGGPVTGELFF TGTGCCAGCAGCCCCCTTTTACTAGCGGGAGGGCCGGTGACCGGGGAGCTGTTTTTT
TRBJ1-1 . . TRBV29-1 CSGYGTSNTEAFF TGCAGCGGCTACGGGACGTCGAACACTGAAGCTTTCTTT
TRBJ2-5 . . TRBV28 CASSHLRLVIQETQYF TGTGCCAGCAGTCACCTAAGGCTAGTTATTCAAGAGACCCAGTACTTC
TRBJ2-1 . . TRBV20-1 CSARDTPEQFF TGCAGTGCTAGAGATACCCCTGAGCAGTTCTTC
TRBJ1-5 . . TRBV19 CASSIGGGQPQHF TGTGCCAGTAGTATAGGAGGGGGGCAGCCCCAGCATTTT
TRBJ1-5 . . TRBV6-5 CASSVDRWNQPQHF TGTGCCAGCAGCGTTGACCGATGGAATCAGCCCCAGCATTTT
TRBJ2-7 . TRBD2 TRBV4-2 CASSQALAGGFGGSYEQYF TGTGCCAGCAGCCAAGCTTTAGCGGGAGGTTTCGGTGGTTCCTACGAGCAGTACTTC
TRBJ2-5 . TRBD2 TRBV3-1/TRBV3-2 CASSQGASGSYQETQYF TGTGCTAGCAGCCAAGGAGCTAGCGGGTCGTACCAAGAGACCCAGTACTTC
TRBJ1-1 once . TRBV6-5 CASAAGGASTEAFF TGTGCCAGCGCCGCTGGGGGCGCGAGCACTGAAGCTTTCTTT
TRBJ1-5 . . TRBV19 CASSLAGYQPQHF TGTGCCAGTAGCCTGGCGGGTTATCAGCCCCAGCATTTT
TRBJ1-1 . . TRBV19 CASSTTANTEAFF TGTGCCAGTAGTACTACAGCGAACACTGAAGCTTTCTTT
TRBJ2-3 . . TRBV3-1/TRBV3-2 CASSPSGSTDTQYF TGTGCCAGCAGCCCAAGCGGGAGCACAGATACGCAGTATTTT
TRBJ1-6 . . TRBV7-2 CASSPYNSPLHF TGTGCCAGCAGCCCCTATAATTCACCCCTCCACTTT
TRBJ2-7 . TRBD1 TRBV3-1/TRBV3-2 CASSRPGQGTHEQYF TGTGCCAGCAGCCGCCCGGGACAGGGGACACACGAGCAGTACTTC
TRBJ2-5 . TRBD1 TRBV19 CASMNRGLDGETQYF TGTGCCAGTATGAACAGGGGCCTAGATGGAGAGACCCAGTACTTC
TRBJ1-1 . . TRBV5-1 CASRQQNTEAFF TGCGCCAGCAGACAGCAGAACACTGAAGCTTTCTTT